This T cell receptor (beta chain) was found in a study of CD8+CD57+ T cells in acquired aplastic anemia. As for the study in general: The mean DNA yield obtained from sorted CD4+ and CD8+ cells came to 3 to 3.5 ug. Roughly 11 million reads were obtained on average for healthy donor CD4+ cells.

This CDR3 is 15 amino acids long. V lost 4 bases, J lost 3 bases, and 7 bases stayed unmatched. The V gene's germline CDR1 is SGHKS and CDR2 YYEKEE (reference sequence). Study-wide results and caveats: There were some 27 CD8+ CDR3 sequences that occurred in both patients and controls.

This clonotype came up many times. Its antigen remains unknown. Researchers used genomic DNA as the template to profile TCR beta VDJ and CDR3. TCRdb re-called the reads with MiXCR, one entry per CDR3 protein. The sample includes about 180,000 distinct CDR3 sequences, 40% to 55% of them seen just once. Input material: sorted CD4+, CD8+, or CD8+CD57+ T cells (not recorded which) from PBMCs. The sequence was collected from a human donor in good health. The V and J genes are TRBV5-5 and TRBJ2-7; the match to TRBD1 covers 10 bases. CDR3: CASSPRDRGYYEQYF. CDR3 nucleotides: TGTGCCAGCAGCCCTCGGGACAGGGGATACTACGAGCAGTACTTC.